The entry that follows covers one T cell receptor (beta chain) sequence. Its antigen is not yet known. Base qualities were left out, and no much larger clone turns up one base away. The source of the sample is a study of blood T cell repertoires in COVID-19 (dated by TCRdb to 2019 to 2021). Regarding the research as a whole: Collaborator samples came from the United States, Italy and Spain and covered acute and convalescent phases of COVID-19. The material from the prospective study consisted of cDNA or gDNA derived from T cells, B-cell-depleted T cells, or PBMCs. Subjects who had been exposed to COVID-19, were actively infected with it, or had recovered from it provided the deeply sampled blood TCRbeta repertoires that made up the dataset. The repertoires were released in a freely available public database meant as a resource for research on the immune response to SARS-CoV-2. The samples were drawn from two sources: the first 160 participants of the ongoing ImmuneRACE study, and fewer than 1,500 subjects contributed by 6 global collaborators. A de-identified subject ID, COVID-19 status, age in years and sex were almost always included in the sample metadata. Where HLA class I and class II types were available, the types were taken from metadata supplied by the sample provider, not from assay-based typing.

TCRbeta CDR3 regions were amplified from genomic DNA by means of the immunoSEQ Assay, a bias-controlled multiplex PCR. Per the original workflow: Within the assay, amplification of reference gene primers was used to estimate how many nucleated cells each sample contained. Sequence reads were collapsed and filtered to measure the absolute abundance of every unique TCRbeta CDR3 rearrangement. For each sample, productive Simpson clonality was calculated by taking the square root of Simpson's diversity index across productive rearrangements. Sourced from immuneACCESS, this table was stored by TCRdb with only in-frame sequences that have V and J called. A share of the clones is absent; for the studies checked, an unresolved V gene accounts for under half, and the remainder has no known explanation. Clone size and V and J calls were adopted from that table, with D and trimming inferred from the DNA. A total of 95,000 to 150,000 clones appear in this sample, more than 80% of them only once. Around 4% of the sample is in the top ten clones.

From cysteine to phenylalanine, the CDR3 is 15 amino acids long. This entry keeps only the CDR3 DNA: 45 bases, framed from base 1. Between the V and J ends, shortened by 1 base and 4 bases respectively, the junction contains 13 bases. The germline V gene specifies SGHRS as CDR1 and YFSETQ as CDR2. Study-level results and caveats: The quantity of clinical and demographic metadata differed by source and by participant and was supplied without curation.

The collaborating institutions used their own protocols to collect whole blood in K2EDTA tubes. For TCRbeta analysis, collaborators shipped samples in one of three forms: frozen whole blood, isolated PBMCs, or DNA extracted from either of those sample types. The chain is assembled from TRBV5-1 and TRBJ2-3; TRBD1 is perhaps the D gene, given 6 matching bases. Sequenced input: peripheral blood. This sequence was found in a man between 35 and 55 years old with acute or convalescent COVID-19. The nucleotides read TGCGCCAGCAGCTTGTATACAGGGTTGGCAGATACGCAGTATTTT. Its protein is CASSLYTGLADTQYF.